This TCR beta chain was documented in a study of regulatory T cells in long-lasting Graves disease. Time point indicated: newly diagnosed GD, antithyroid drugs for less than 3 months. The authors made the TCR library using RNA they extracted from PBMCs. The CDR3 has 14 residues. Germline CDR1 SNHLY, CDR2 FYNNEI. V was cut by 7 bases and J by 2 bases, with 15 bases left in between. Libraries of TCR beta came from iRepertoire HTBI primers plus Arm-PCR of CDR3 regions. TCRdb redid the calling of the multiplex PCR reads with MiXCR, one entry per CDR3 protein. Of about 620,000 distinct CDR3 sequences in the sample, about 16% are singletons; the top ten hold approximately 20%. The sample holds many counts of this clonotype. These data are also associated with another study on T cells in Graves' hyperthyroidism and ophthalmopathy. This second study says: Using the HTBI primer set, a first-round RT-PCR was run on the TCR CDR3.

The chain links TRBV2 to TRBJ2-7; D not resolved. The receptor was derived from a woman aged 30 to 39 with Graves disease. The sequencing here drew on peripheral blood mononuclear cells (PBMCs), taken at new diagnosis, from a patient treated with antithyroid drugs. The CDR3 sequence is CASTYFFGTYEQYF. The CDR3 nucleotides read TGTGCCAGCACCTACTTTTTTGGTACCTACGAGCAGTACTTC.